This record concerns one TCR beta chain sequence. Clones were read by immunoSEQ multiplex PCR, and TCRdb kept only the in-frame ones, dropping some. In the table there are approximately 20,000 clones, over 65% of which are singletons. CDR1 is LGHNA and CDR2 is YNFKEQ in the germline V gene. V was pared by 0 bases and J by 2 bases, with 5 bases of the junction left unmatched. This CDR3 spans 17 amino acids. The sample comes from a study of blood T cell repertoires in COVID-19. Study background: Material from acute and convalescent COVID-19 was sourced from the United States, Italy and Spain.

This clonotype originated in a human donor in a cohort sampled during active COVID-19. The J gene is TRBJ2-3, the V gene TRBV4-2, with 10 positions matching TRBD1. Sequencing input: peripheral blood. The DNA for the CDR3 is TGTGCCAGCAGCCAAGATCTCGGGACAGGGGCCACAGATACGCAGTATTTT. Translation: CASSQDLGTGATDTQYF.